These 30 T cell receptor beta chains originate from one sample sequenced in a study of T cells in Graves' hyperthyroidism and ophthalmopathy. Amplification yielded TCR beta CDR3 regions, with RNA transcripts as the source. With the HTBI primer set, the TCR CDR3 went through a first round of RT-PCR. MiXCR was run by TCRdb on the multiplex PCR reads, yielding one entry per CDR3 protein. The table has some 760,000 distinct CDR3 sequences, less than 15% seen once. What was sequenced was blood. These TCRs come from a woman between 18 and 29 years old with Graves' hyperthyroidism.

Only a few counts were recorded for this clonotype. The chain recombines TRBV7-6 with TRBJ2-7; TRBD2 might be the D (6 bases). CDR1 and CDR2 (germline): SGHVS, FNYEAQ. This CDR3 has 17 amino acids. V lost 5 bases to trimming and J lost 0 bases, with 20 bases between them. CDR3 loop: CASSPRDFLWSSYEQYF. CDR3 nucleotide sequence: TGTGCCAGCAGCCCCCGGGACTTCCTGTGGAGCTCCTACGAGCAGTACTTC.

This clonotype was seen more than once but under ten times. The V call is TRBV4-1, the J call TRBJ1-1; D is perhaps TRBD1 (6 bases). CDR1 and CDR2 (germline): MGHRA, YSYEKL. CDR3 size: 16 residues. V lost 4 bases, J lost 0 bases, and 15 bases lay in between. The CDR3: CASSPRGGGMNTEAFF. CDR3 nucleotide sequence: TGCGCCAGCAGCCCCCGAGGGGGGGGGATGAACACTGAAGCTTTCTTT.

This clonotype was found many times. This chain connects TRBV20-1 to TRBJ2-7; TRBD2 matches at 11 bases. CDR1 and CDR2 from the germline V gene are DFQATT and SNEGSKA (reference sequence). Unmatched junction bases numbered 2, after V lost 3 bases and J lost 4 bases. The CDR3 has 13 amino acids. This CDR3 reads CSASTSGSYEQYF. The CDR3, as DNA: TGCAGTGCTAGCACTAGCGGGAGTTACGAGCAGTACTTC.

The V gene is TRBV5-1, the J gene TRBJ1-1, with unresolved D. The CDR3 runs to 16 residues. Germline lookup yields CDR1 SGHRS and CDR2 YFSETQ. V dropped 1 base and J dropped 4 bases, with 17 bases sitting between them. CDR3 sequence (DNA): TGCGCCAGCAGCTTGTCCTCCGACCTTCTTAGCACTGAAGCTTTCTTT. It yields the protein CASSLSSDLLSTEAFF.

This clonotype was detected only a few times. A much larger clone sits a single nucleotide away, making a read error possible. The V gene is TRBV7-9, the J gene TRBJ1-1, with D possibly being TRBD1 (5 bases). Germline V gene data show CDR1 as SEHNR and CDR2 as FQNEAQ (reference sequence). With 3 bases removed from V and 1 base from J, the gap between germline ends came to 9 bases. This CDR3 spans 14 amino acids. The CDR3 reads CASSFQGENTEAFF. The CDR3 coding sequence is TGTGCCAGCAGCTTTCAGGGAGAGAACACTGAAGCTTTCTTT.

This clonotype was recorded at least ten times. The rearrangement links TRBV20-1 to TRBJ1-2; D perhaps matches TRBD1 (6 bases). Trimming pared 6 bases from V and 4 bases from J, leaving 21 bases between. Germline CDR1 is DFQATT and CDR2 is SNEGSKA (reference sequence). This CDR3 region has 15 residues. The CDR3 sequence is CSADSPGQLTYGYTF. As DNA, the CDR3 is TGCAGTGCCGACTCACCCGGACAGCTTACCTATGGCTACACCTTC.

The table lists this clonotype with many counts. This chain connects TRBV5-5 to TRBJ2-3; 7 nucleotides line up with TRBD1. Germline CDR1 and CDR2: SGHKS and YYEKEE (reference sequence). This CDR3 spans 14 amino acids. The junction had 9 bases not matched to a gene; V was cut back by 4 bases and J by 7 bases. CDR3 sequence (DNA): TGTGCCAGCAGCACCCAGACAGGGTCTAATACGCAGTATTTT. Amino acid sequence: CASSTQTGSNTQYF. Filled out from reference TRBV5-5 and TRBJ2-3, the complete variable domain reads DAGVTQSPTHLIKTRGQQVTLRCSPISGHKSVSWYQQVLGQGPQFIFQYYEKEERGRGNFPDRFSARQFPNYSSELNVNALLLGDSALYLCASSTQTGSNTQYFGPGTRLTVL.

Points on this clonotype: A much larger clone lies one base from this, so it may be a read error. The rearrangement links TRBV2 to TRBJ1-1; D uncertain. Germline assignment: CDR1 SNHLY and CDR2 FYNNEI. The CDR3 has 13 residues. V shed 4 bases and J shed 6 bases, with 12 bases lying between them. CDR3 region: CASSGGWRSEAFF. CDR3 bases: TGTGCCAGCAGTGGAGGCTGGAGATCTGAAGCTTTCTTT.

Ten or more counts support this clonotype. The chain recombines TRBV30 with TRBJ2-1; D not resolved. The CDR3 spans 13 residues. Germline V gene sequence: CDR1 GTSNPN, CDR2 SVGIG (reference sequence). V lost 2 bases to trimming and J lost 7 bases, with 12 bases between them. CDR3 region: CAWSTEIPNEQFF. CDR3 bases: TGTGCCTGGAGTACCGAGATACCGAATGAGCAGTTCTTC.

V gene TRBV12-3 or TRBV12-4 combines with J gene TRBJ2-7, with 7 bases that match TRBD1. The trim removed 3 bases at V and 7 bases at J, leaving 9 bases unmatched. CDR3 size: 14 residues. CDR3 residues: CASSFPDRFGEQYF. Written as DNA, the CDR3 is TGTGCCAGCAGTTTCCCGGACAGGTTCGGAGAGCAGTACTTC.

Comments on this clonotype: This may be a read error: a much more frequent sequence differs by one nucleotide. The gene calls are TRBV27 and TRBJ1-1; 8 nucleotides line up with TRBD1. There are 15 residues in the CDR3. V was clipped by 5 bases and J by 6 bases; unmatched bases: 11. Germline lookup yields CDR1 MNHEY and CDR2 SMNVEV (reference sequence). The CDR3 DNA reads TGTGCCAGCAGTACCCAGGCAGGGGGCGTCCCTGAAGCTTTCTTT. As protein: CASSTQAGGVPEAFF.

Note on this clonotype: Given a much more abundant clone one base away, this may be a read error. The CDR3 ends on some other residue instead of the conserved phenylalanine or tryptophan, so this is likely a read error. The rearrangement uses TRBV11-3 and TRBJ2-5; D is ambiguous. The CDR3 covers 15 residues. Germline V gene sequence: CDR1 SGHNT, CDR2 YENEEA. V was pared by 1 base and J by 2 bases, with 11 bases between. The CDR3 DNA sequence: TGTGCCAGCAGCTTAGCGTCCAGCCGACAAGAGACCCAGTACATC. Translating it yields CASSLASSRQETQYI.

At least ten counts were recorded for this clonotype. This chain connects TRBV3-1 to TRBJ2-7; a possible D gene is TRBD2 (6 bases). V was cut by 5 bases and J by 7 bases, with 18 bases left in between. CDR1 and CDR2 (germline): LGHDT, YNNKEL (reference sequence). This CDR3 is 14 amino acids long. The CDR3 nucleotides are TGTGCCAGCAGCTCTGGACTACCAAGGAGGGAGCAGTACTTC. It yields the protein CASSSGLPRREQYF.

In this sample, this clonotype turned up a few times. The chain recombines TRBV6-1 with TRBJ2-1; TRBD1 agrees at 9 bases. The CDR3 spans 12 residues. After removal of 8 bases from V and 13 bases from J, the junction contained 9 bases not matched to a gene. Germline loops: CDR1 MNHNS, CDR2 SASEGT. The CDR3: CASGNQDRGQFF. Here the CDR3 DNA reads TGTGCCAGCGGAAACCAGGACAGGGGACAGTTCTTC.

This clonotype showed up many times. This CDR3 is CASSPGSKARYGYTF. The CDR3 DNA is TGTGCCAGCTCACCGGGGTCGAAAGCTCGCTATGGCTACACCTTC. The V call is TRBV18, the J call TRBJ1-2; D remains ambiguous. Deletions cut 3 bases from V and 4 bases from J, with 15 bases between. The CDR3 is made up of 15 amino acids. Germline V CDR1 and CDR2: KGHSH, LQKENI.

This clonotype occurred many times. This chain links TRBV27 with TRBJ2-3, with TRBD1 identical over 9 bases. CDR1 MNHEY and CDR2 SMNVEV come from the germline V gene (reference sequence). With V trimmed by 5 bases and J by 5 bases, 5 bases remained unmatched. The CDR3 has 14 amino acids. The chain's CDR3 is CASSPSTGGDTQYF. The CDR3 region has the DNA TGTGCCAGCAGTCCATCGACAGGGGGAGATACGCAGTATTTT.

This clonotype was counted many times. The genes are TRBV7-8 and TRBJ1-2; D call uncertain. The CDR3 has 14 amino acids. CDR1 and CDR2 (germline): SGHVS, FQNEAQ. V was trimmed by 0 bases and J by 4 bases, leaving 9 bases between them. The CDR3 sequence is CASSLASKGYGYTF. The CDR3 region has the DNA TGTGCCAGCAGCTTAGCGAGTAAGGGCTATGGCTACACCTTC. Variable domain in full (rest from reference TRBV7-8 and TRBJ1-2): GAGVSQSPRYKVAKRGQDVALRCDPISGHVSLFWYQQALGQGPEFLTYFQNEAQLDKSGLPSDRFFAERPEGSVSTLKIQRTQQEDSAVYLCASSLASKGYGYTFGSGTRLTVV.

This clonotype was detected ten times or more. V gene TRBV28 combines with J gene TRBJ2-5; 10 bases map to TRBD1. V lost 6 bases to trimming and J lost 3 bases; unmatched junction nucleotides: 4. The CDR3 is 14 amino acids. Germline lookup yields CDR1 MDHEN and CDR2 SYDVKM. For the CDR3, the DNA is TGTGCCAGCAGGGTAGGGACAGGGGAAGAGACCCAGTACTTC. Amino acid sequence: CASRVGTGEETQYF.

This clonotype was seen many times. This chain joins TRBV7-2 and TRBJ1-2; maybe TRBD1 (5 bases). Trimming pared 2 bases from V and 2 bases from J, leaving 12 bases between. The CDR3 consists of 15 residues. Germline CDR1 reads SGHTA; CDR2 reads FQGNSA. DNA of the CDR3: TGTGCCAGCAGCTTATGGGAGACAGCAAACTATGGCTACACCTTC. It encodes CASSLWETANYGYTF.

This clonotype turned up a few times. The chain employs TRBV10-3 and TRBJ2-2, with D uncertain. V was cut by 3 bases and J by 1 base, with 3 bases left in between. The germline gives CDR1 ENHRY, CDR2 SYGVKD. The CDR3 is 13 amino acids. The CDR3 here is CAISDQNTGELFF. CDR3 DNA sequence: TGTGCCATCAGTGACCAGAACACCGGGGAGCTGTTTTTT.

The chain is built from TRBV7-3 and TRBJ1-5; perhaps TRBD1 as D (5 bases). Trimming took 1 base from V and 7 from J, leaving 14 bases between them. The CDR3 runs 15 residues. Germline loops: CDR1 SGHTA, CDR2 FQGTGA. The CDR3 here is CASSLITGVCQPQHF. CDR3 coding DNA: TGTGCCAGCAGCTTAATCACGGGGGTGTGCCAGCCCCAGCATTTT.

The rearrangement links TRBV15 to TRBJ2-5; tentatively, D is TRBD1 or TRBD2 (5 bases each). With 0 bases removed from V and 2 bases from J, the gap between germline ends came to 13 bases. This CDR3 comprises 16 residues. The germline gives CDR1 LNHNV, CDR2 YYDKDF (reference sequence). Here the CDR3 DNA reads TGTGCCACCAGCAGAGATCGCAGGGACCAACAAGAGACCCAGTACTTC. Translating it yields CATSRDRRDQQETQYF.

This clonotype was counted ten times or more. The V gene is TRBV28, the J gene TRBJ2-3; D tentatively fits TRBD1 or TRBD2 (7 bases each). CDR3 length: 14 amino acids. Germline CDR1 MDHEN, CDR2 SYDVKM. Trimming shortened V by 4 bases and J by 5 bases, and 13 bases separated the two germline ends. DNA for the CDR3: TGTGCCAGCAGTTATCAGGGGGGGGGAGATACGCAGTATTTT. Protein: CASSYQGGGDTQYF.

This clonotype was observed many times. This rearrangement joins TRBV4-2 to TRBJ2-5; 8 bases fit TRBD1. Per germline, CDR1 LGHNA and CDR2 YNFKEQ. The V and J ends lost 2 bases and 5 bases, in that order; junction bases with no gene match: 4. This CDR3 has 14 amino acids. The CDR3 sequence is CASSQRTGRETQYF. The CDR3 DNA reads TGTGCCAGCAGCCAAAGGACAGGGAGGGAGACCCAGTACTTC.

The table lists this clonotype with many counts. The chain has TRBV20-1 and TRBJ2-1; 11 nucleotides line up with TRBD2. The germline CDR1 and CDR2 sequences are DFQATT and SNEGSKA (reference sequence). The length of the CDR3 is 16 residues. J lost 1 base, V lost 6 bases, and 8 bases had no gene match. DNA of the CDR3: TGCAGTGCCCAACTTATAGCGGGAGGGTCCTACAATGAGCAGTTCTTC. Protein product: CSAQLIAGGSYNEQFF.

J is TRBJ2-5 and V is TRBV11-2; 13 positions match TRBD2. V trimming: 2 bases; J trimming: 4 bases; junction bases outside the gene matches: 4. The germline gives CDR1 SGHAT, CDR2 FQNNGV. There are 16 residues in the CDR3. CDR3 sequence (DNA): TGTGCCAGCAGCTTACCGACTAGCGGGAGGTCAGAGACCCAGTACTTC. Translated, it gives CASSLPTSGRSETQYF.

This clonotype was found many times. This chain connects TRBV7-2 to TRBJ2-5, with D tentatively TRBD1 (5 bases). The CDR3 totals 15 residues. CDR1 SGHTA and CDR2 FQGNSA come from the germline V gene. With 1 base removed from V and 0 bases from J, the gap between germline ends came to 9 bases. In DNA, the CDR3 is TGTGCCAGCAGCTTAGATCAGGGCCACCAAGAGACCCAGTACTTC. Protein: CASSLDQGHQETQYF.

This clonotype was counted ten times or more. The chain recombines TRBV7-3 with TRBJ2-7; 9 bases are shared with TRBD1. Trimming cost V 0 bases and J 6 bases; bases outside gene matches: 6. The V gene's germline CDR1 is SGHTA and CDR2 FQGTGA. CDR3 size: 15 residues. The CDR3 DNA sequence: TGTGCCAGCAGCTTAACGGGACAGGGAGCCTCCGAGCAGTACTTC. This translates into CASSLTGQGASEQYF. Combining the CDR3 with reference TRBV7-3 and TRBJ2-7 gives the whole variable domain GAGVSQTPSNKVTEKGKYVELRCDPISGHTALYWYRQSLGQGPEFLIYFQGTGAADDSGLPNDRFFAVRPEGSVSTLKIQRTERGDSAVYLCASSLTGQGASEQYFGPGTRLTVT.

There are many counts of this clonotype. The chain employs TRBV2 and TRBJ1-3, with D unresolved. V shed 4 bases and J shed 0 bases, with 7 bases lying between them. The CDR3 spans 14 residues. Germline CDR1 SNHLY, CDR2 FYNNEI. CDR3 DNA sequence: TGTGCCAGCAGTGTAACGAGCTCTGGAAACACCATATATTTT. This translates into CASSVTSSGNTIYF.

This clonotype was counted ten times or more. The chain combines TRBV20-1 with TRBJ1-2; D is undetermined. Germline V CDR1 and CDR2: DFQATT, SNEGSKA (reference sequence). There are 12 residues in the CDR3. V lost 6 bases and J lost 4, with 12 bases in between. CDR3 nucleotide sequence: TGCAGTGCCGTCCGTTTGACCTATGGCTACACCTTC. It codes for CSAVRLTYGYTF.